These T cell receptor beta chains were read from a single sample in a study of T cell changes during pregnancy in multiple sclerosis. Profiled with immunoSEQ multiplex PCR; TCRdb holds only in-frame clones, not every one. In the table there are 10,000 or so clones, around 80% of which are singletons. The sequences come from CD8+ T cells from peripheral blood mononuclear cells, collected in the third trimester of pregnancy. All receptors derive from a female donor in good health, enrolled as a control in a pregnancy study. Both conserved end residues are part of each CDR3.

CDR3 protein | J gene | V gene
CASSQDGRAYGYTF | TRBJ1-2 | TRBV4-1
CASSTGIDYGYTF | TRBJ1-2 | TRBV7-9
CASRPSGGARNEQFF | TRBJ2-1 | TRBV2
CASSLGPTATYEQYF | TRBJ2-7 | TRBV7-6
CASSSKRGILNLNTEAFF | TRBJ1-1 | TRBV5-4
CASSWAQETQYF | TRBJ2-5 | TRBV28
CAWSLILPQGSKNIQYF | TRBJ2-4 | TRBV30
CASSVGGRDTEAFF | TRBJ1-1 | TRBV9
CASSLGWGGNTIYF | TRBJ1-3 | TRBV5-6
CASTLREPFNYGYTF | TRBJ1-2 | TRBV6-6
CASSLGPGDINYGYTF | TRBJ1-2 | TRBV7-9
CASSFRTGVFEKLFF | TRBJ1-4 | TRBV7-3
CASSSGALAGGHRNIQYF | TRBJ2-4 | TRBV7-6
CASSLASGYQETQYF | TRBJ2-5 | TRBV5-6
CASSVRTSAPYNEQFF | TRBJ2-1 | TRBV6-1
CSVEDEEWGQGTDTQYF | TRBJ2-3 | TRBV29-1
CASSIVQGAEAFF | TRBJ1-1 | TRBV19
CAETRERSEQYF | TRBJ2-7 | TRBV19
CSVTSGSYNEQFF | TRBJ2-1 | TRBV29-1
CASSVRGGEGNEQFF | TRBJ2-1 | TRBV9
CASSAGLAIDTQYF | TRBJ2-3 | TRBV6-8
CASSDGQGGANVLTF | TRBJ2-6 | TRBV6-4
CASSARVGANVLTF | TRBJ2-6 | TRBV27
CASSMVQGSEAFF | TRBJ1-1 | TRBV19
CASSQDVGTSYNEQFF | TRBJ2-1 | TRBV4-3
CASSQGAGLNTEAFF | TRBJ1-1 | TRBV4-3
CASSLVTFRGDSDNSPLHF | TRBJ1-6 | TRBV7-9
CASSSLDRGLEDTQYF | TRBJ2-3 | TRBV7-8
CASSLQDRLAGGGFQETQYF | TRBJ2-5 | TRBV4-1
CASSESNRNTGELFF | TRBJ2-2 | TRBV25-1
CASRYSGPSSTDTQYF | TRBJ2-3 | TRBV27
CARSLGRDGETQYF | TRBJ2-5 | TRBV5-3
CASSSKGGVGGETQYF | TRBJ2-5 | TRBV6-5
CASSLGGGYEQYF | TRBJ2-7 | TRBV5-1
CASSPSAGDRNNEQFF | TRBJ2-1 | TRBV27
CATSRGTLEAFF | TRBJ1-1 | TRBV15
CARDRDSYEQYF | TRBJ2-7 | TRBV11-2
CASSSRGDFNEQFF | TRBJ2-1 | TRBV28
CASSLQGINTEAFF | TRBJ1-1 | TRBV6-6
CASSEAGVFSGANVLTF | TRBJ2-6 | TRBV2
CASSLVGDTEAFF | TRBJ1-1 | TRBV7-3
CASSPRDRAWETQYF | TRBJ2-5 | TRBV27